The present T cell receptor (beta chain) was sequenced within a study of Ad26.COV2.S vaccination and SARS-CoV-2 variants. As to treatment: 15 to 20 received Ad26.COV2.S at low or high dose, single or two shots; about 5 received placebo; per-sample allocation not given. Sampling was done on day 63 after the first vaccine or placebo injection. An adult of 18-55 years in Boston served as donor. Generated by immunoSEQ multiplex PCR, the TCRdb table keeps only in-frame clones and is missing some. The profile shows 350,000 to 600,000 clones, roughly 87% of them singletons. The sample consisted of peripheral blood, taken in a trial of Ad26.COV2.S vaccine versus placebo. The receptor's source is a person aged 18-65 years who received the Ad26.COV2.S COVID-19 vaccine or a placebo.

The CDR3 loop is CASRPTSAYEQYF. CDR3 DNA: TGTGCCAGCAGACCCACTAGCGCCTACGAGCAGTACTTC. V and J are TRBV6-6 and TRBJ2-7, with 7 bases matching TRBD2. In germline, CDR1 is MNHNY, CDR2 SVGAGI (reference sequence). The V and J ends lost 6 bases and 2 bases, in that order; junction bases with no gene match: 4. The CDR3 loop spans 13 amino acids.